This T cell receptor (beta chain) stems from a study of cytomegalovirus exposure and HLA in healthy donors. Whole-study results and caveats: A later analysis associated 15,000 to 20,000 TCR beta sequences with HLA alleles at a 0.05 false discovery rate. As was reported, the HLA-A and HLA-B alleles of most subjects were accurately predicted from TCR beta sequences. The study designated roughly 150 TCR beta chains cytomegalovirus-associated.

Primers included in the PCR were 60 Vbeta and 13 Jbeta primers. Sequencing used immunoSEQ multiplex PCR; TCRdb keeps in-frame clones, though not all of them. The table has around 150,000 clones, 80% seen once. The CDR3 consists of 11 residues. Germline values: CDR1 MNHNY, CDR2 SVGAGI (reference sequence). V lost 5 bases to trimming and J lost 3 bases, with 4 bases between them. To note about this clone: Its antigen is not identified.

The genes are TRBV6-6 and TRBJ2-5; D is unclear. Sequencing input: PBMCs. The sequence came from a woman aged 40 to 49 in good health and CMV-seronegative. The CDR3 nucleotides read TGTGCCAGCAGTGAGGAAGAGACCCAGTACTTC. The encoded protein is CASSEEETQYF.